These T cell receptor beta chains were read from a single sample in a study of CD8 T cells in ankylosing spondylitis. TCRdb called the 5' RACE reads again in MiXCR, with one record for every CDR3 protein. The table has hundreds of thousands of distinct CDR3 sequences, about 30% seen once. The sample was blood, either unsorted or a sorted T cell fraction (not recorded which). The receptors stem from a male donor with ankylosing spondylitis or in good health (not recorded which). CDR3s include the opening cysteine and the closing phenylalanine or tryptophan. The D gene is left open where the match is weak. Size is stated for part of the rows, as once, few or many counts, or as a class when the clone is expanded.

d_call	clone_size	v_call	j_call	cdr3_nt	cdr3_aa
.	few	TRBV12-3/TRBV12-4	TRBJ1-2	TGTGCCAGCAGTTACCGGGGGCAGGACTATGGCTACACCTTC	CASSYRGQDYGYTF
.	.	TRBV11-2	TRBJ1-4	TGTGCCAGCAGCCCATGGGGGCAGGGGAGAACTAATGAAAAACTGTTTTTT	CASSPWGQGRTNEKLFF
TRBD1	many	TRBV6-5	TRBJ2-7	TGTGCCAGCAGTTTACTCGGGACAGGCAAATTATACGAGCAGTACTTC	CASSLLGTGKLYEQYF
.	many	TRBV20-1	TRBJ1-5	TGCAGTGCTAGGGTCAACAATCAGCCCCAGCATTTT	CSARVNNQPQHF
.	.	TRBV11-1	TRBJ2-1	TGTGCCAGCAGCTTAGTGGAGCAGTTCTTC	CASSLVEQFF
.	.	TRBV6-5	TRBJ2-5	TGTGCCAGCAGTTACCCCGACCGGGAGACCCAGTACTTC	CASSYPDRETQYF
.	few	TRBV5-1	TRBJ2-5	TGCGCCAGCAGCCCCGCGAGAACGAGCGGCCAAGAGACCCAGTACTTC	CASSPARTSGQETQYF
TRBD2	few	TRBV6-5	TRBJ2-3	TGTGCCAGCAGTTCTCGACTAGCGGGGGGGAGTGGCACAGATACGCAGTATTTT	CASSSRLAGGSGTDTQYF
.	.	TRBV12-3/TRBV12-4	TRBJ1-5	TGTGCCAGCAGTTTAGTGGGGGCTGGGGATCAGCCCCAGCATTTT	CASSLVGAGDQPQHF
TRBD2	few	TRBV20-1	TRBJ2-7	TGCAGTGCCAGACTAGCGGGTACCTACGAGCAGTACTTC	CSARLAGTYEQYF
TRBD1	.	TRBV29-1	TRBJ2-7	TGCAGCGTTGAGACAGGGGGCATTCCAGGACAGTACTTC	CSVETGGIPGQYF
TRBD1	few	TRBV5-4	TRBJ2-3	TGTGCCAGCAGCAAAGGGACAGGGTGGATCGATACGCAGTATTTT	CASSKGTGWIDTQYF
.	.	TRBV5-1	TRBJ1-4	TGCGCCAGCAGCTTGGAGGGTAGAGATGGAAAACTGTTTTTT	CASSLEGRDGKLFF
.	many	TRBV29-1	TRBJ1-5	TGCAGCGTAAGCCCGGGGAGGGGCAATCAGCCCCAGCATTTT	CSVSPGRGNQPQHF
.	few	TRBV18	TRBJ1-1	TGTGCCAGCTCACCACGAACGGATGAAGCTTTCTTT	CASSPRTDEAFF
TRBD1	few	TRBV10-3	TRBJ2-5	TGTGCCATCAGTGAGTCTACAGGGGCGGAGACCCAGTACTTC	CAISESTGAETQYF
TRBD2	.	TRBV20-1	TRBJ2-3	TGCAGTGCTCGAACTAGCGGGGAGAGCCCAGATACGCAGTATTTT	CSARTSGESPDTQYF